This TCR beta chain was captured in a study of a mutant IDH1 vaccine in newly diagnosed glioma. Study details: Treated patients were roughly 62% male, about 38% female, mean age 40.4 years.

Germline V gives CDR1 SGDLS, CDR2 YYNGEE. Trimming stripped 3 bases from V and 2 bases from J, with 11 bases between. The CDR3 extends over 15 amino acids. Using immunoSEQ multiplex PCR, the repertoire was profiled, and TCRdb retains in-frame clones only, with some absent. The sample has some 28,000 clones, approximately 78% seen once; the top ten hold roughly 18%. Points on this clone: Its antigen is currently unknown.

The study, taken as a whole, reports: Among patients, around 93% showed immune responses induced by the vaccine.

Time point described: week 23, last vaccination. The content of each vaccine dose was 300 ug of mutant IDH1 20-mer peptide, and topical imiquimod accompanied it. The receptor's source is a woman aged 30 to 39 with glioma. This chain connects TRBV9 to TRBJ2-2, with D unresolved. The sequences come from PBMCs, collected from a glioma patient whose treatment included an IDH1 peptide vaccine. Here the CDR3 reads CASSGAGTNTGELFF. The CDR3 DNA follows: TGTGCCAGCAGCGGAGCCGGAACCAACACCGGGGAGCTGTTTTTT.